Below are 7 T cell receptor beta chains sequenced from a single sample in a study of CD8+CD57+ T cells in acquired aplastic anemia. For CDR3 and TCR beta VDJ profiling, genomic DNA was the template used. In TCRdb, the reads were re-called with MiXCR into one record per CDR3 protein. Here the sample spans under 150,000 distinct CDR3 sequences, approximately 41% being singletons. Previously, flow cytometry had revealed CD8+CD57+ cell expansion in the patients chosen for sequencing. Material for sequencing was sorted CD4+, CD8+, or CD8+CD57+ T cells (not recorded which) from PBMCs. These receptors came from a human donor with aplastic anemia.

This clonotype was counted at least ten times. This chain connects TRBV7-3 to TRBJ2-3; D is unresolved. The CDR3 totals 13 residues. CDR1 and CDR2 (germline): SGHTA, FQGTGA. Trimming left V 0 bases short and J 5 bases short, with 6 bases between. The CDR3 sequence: CASSLTRLDTQYF. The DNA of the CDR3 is TGTGCCAGCAGCTTAACGCGATTAGATACGCAGTATTTT.

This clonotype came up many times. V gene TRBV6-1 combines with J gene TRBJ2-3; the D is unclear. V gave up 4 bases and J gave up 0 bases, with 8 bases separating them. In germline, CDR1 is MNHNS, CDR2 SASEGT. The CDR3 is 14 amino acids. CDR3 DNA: TGTGCCAGCAGTGCCCTTTTTAGCACAGATACGCAGTATTTT. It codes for CASSALFSTDTQYF.

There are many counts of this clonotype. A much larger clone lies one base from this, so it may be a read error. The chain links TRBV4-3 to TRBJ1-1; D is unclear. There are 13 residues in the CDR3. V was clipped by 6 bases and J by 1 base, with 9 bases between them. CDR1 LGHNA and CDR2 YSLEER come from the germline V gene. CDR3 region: CASRLTANTEAFF. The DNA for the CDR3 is TGCGCCAGCAGGCTGACGGCGAACACTGAAGCTTTCTTT.

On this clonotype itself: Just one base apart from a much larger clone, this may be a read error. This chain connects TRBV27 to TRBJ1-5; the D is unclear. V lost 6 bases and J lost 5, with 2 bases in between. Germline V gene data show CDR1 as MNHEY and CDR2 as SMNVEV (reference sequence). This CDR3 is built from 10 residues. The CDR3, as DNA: TGTGCCAGCAGGCATCAGCCCCAGCATTTT. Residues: CASRHQPQHF.

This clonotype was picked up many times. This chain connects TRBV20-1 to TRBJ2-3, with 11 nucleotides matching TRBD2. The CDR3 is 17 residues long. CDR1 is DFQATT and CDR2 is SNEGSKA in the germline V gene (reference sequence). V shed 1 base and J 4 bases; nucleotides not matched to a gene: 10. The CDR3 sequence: CSARVGTGSGGADTQYF. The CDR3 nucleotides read TGCAGTGCTAGAGTTGGGACGGGTAGCGGGGGGGCAGATACGCAGTATTTT.

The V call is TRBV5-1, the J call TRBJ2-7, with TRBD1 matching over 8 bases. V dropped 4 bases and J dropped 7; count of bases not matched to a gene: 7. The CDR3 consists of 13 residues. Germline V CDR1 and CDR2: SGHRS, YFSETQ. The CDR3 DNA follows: TGCGCCAGCAGCACTCTGACAGGGGAAGAGCAGTACTTC. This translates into CASSTLTGEEQYF.

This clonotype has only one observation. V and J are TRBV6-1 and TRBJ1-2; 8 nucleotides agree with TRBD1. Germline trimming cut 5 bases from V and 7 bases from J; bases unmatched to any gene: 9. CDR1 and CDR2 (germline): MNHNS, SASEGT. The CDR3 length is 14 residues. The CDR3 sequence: CASSNTGQGCGYTF. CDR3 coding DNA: TGTGCCAGCAGTAATACAGGACAGGGCTGTGGCTACACCTTC.